One and the same sample provided the 21 T cell receptor beta chains below, sequenced in a study of CD8+ T cells in alopecia areata. Following extraction, RNA underwent reverse transcription to cDNA, which served as the sequencing template. TCRdb's copy holds only in-frame clones and misses some; the assay was immunoSEQ multiplex PCR. Of under 350,000 clones listed, 55% to 75% are singletons. The treatment is: oral pan-JAK inhibitor, 5-10 mg twice daily. This material consisted of CD4+ T cells sorted from blood, taken at week 24, from a patient treated with tofacitinib. These TCRs come from a human donor with alopecia areata.

This chain connects TRBV4-2 to TRBJ2-1; perhaps TRBD2 as D (6 bases). Per the germline V gene, CDR1 is LGHNA and CDR2 is YNFKEQ. The CDR3 consists of 16 residues. The V end was cut by 3 bases, the J end by 4 bases, with 16 bases between. In nucleotides, the CDR3 is TGTGCCAGCAGCCAGGCCTACCGGGACTCTTACAATGAGCAGTTCTTC. This translates into CASSQAYRDSYNEQFF.

The rearrangement links TRBV7-2 to TRBJ2-7; D unclear. V was trimmed by 1 base and J by 0 bases, leaving 10 bases between them. CDR3 length equals 15 residues. Looked up from germline, CDR1 is SGHTA and CDR2 is FQGNSA. This chain's CDR3 is CASSLGAVSSYEQYF. The CDR3 nucleotides are TGTGCCAGCAGCTTAGGGGCGGTGAGCTCCTACGAGCAGTACTTC.

This clone was counted once. V gene TRBV28 combines with J gene TRBJ2-3; unclear D gene. Germline values: CDR1 MDHEN, CDR2 SYDVKM. Between the trimmed V and J ends, which lost 9 bases and 11 bases, there was a span of 6 bases. CDR3 length: 8 residues. In nucleotides, the CDR3 is TGTGCCAGGCCGATGCAGTATTTT. Protein sequence: CARPMQYF.

This clone was observed a few times. J is TRBJ2-7 and V is TRBV29-1; TRBD1 matches 7 bases. Germline CDR1 SQVTM, CDR2 ANQGSEA. CDR3 length: 14 amino acids. The junction had 15 bases not matched to a gene; V was cut back by 4 bases and J by 9 bases. The CDR3 nucleotides read TGCAGCGTTGGACAGGGCACTACCTCACCGGGGCAGTACTTC. Residues: CSVGQGTTSPGQYF.

V gene TRBV29-1 combines with J gene TRBJ2-1, with D possibly being TRBD1 or TRBD2 (5 bases each). Germline V gene lookup returns CDR1 SQVTM and CDR2 ANQGSEA. V was clipped by 6 bases and J by 0 bases, with 15 bases between them. CDR3 size: 15 residues. Here the CDR3 DNA reads TGCAGCGTCGCTAGGGACGGAGACTCCTACAATGAGCAGTTCTTC. This codes for CSVARDGDSYNEQFF.

The V and J genes are TRBV5-1 and TRBJ2-6; the D gene is possibly TRBD1 (6 bases). Deletions cut 1 base from V and 0 bases from J, with 14 bases between. This CDR3 region has 18 residues. Germline loops: CDR1 SGHRS, CDR2 YFSETQ. CDR3 loop: CASSLRMTGPSGANVLTF. The CDR3 bases are TGCGCCAGCAGCTTGAGAATGACAGGCCCCTCTGGGGCCAACGTCCTGACTTTC.

The V call is TRBV2, the J call TRBJ2-5; D uncertain. V dropped 9 bases and J dropped 5 bases, with 16 bases sitting between them. The CDR3 is made up of 13 amino acids. Germline V CDR1 and CDR2: SNHLY, FYNNEI. The CDR3 region has the DNA TGTGCCAGAGGTCTTGGCGCCGGGGAGACCCAGTACTTC. It translates to CARGLGAGETQYF.

The gene calls are TRBV2 and TRBJ2-2, with 11 positions matching TRBD2. Germline V gene data show CDR1 as SNHLY and CDR2 as FYNNEI. Trimming at V came to 8 bases and at J to 6 bases, leaving 8 bases not matched to a gene. The CDR3 has 15 residues. The CDR3: CASARLAGGPGELFF. The DNA for the CDR3 is TGTGCCAGCGCCCGGCTAGCGGGGGGCCCCGGGGAGCTGTTTTTT.

The V call is TRBV6-5, the J call TRBJ2-5; D is perhaps TRBD1 (6 bases). The CDR3 extends over 14 amino acids. The V gene's germline CDR1 is MNHEY and CDR2 SVGAGI. V was shortened by 6 bases and J by 2 bases, with 13 bases between the two germline ends. The CDR3 DNA sequence: TGTGCCAGCAGGGCCGGACAGCTTCAAGAGACCCAGTACTTC. Translating gives CASRAGQLQETQYF.

This clone was recorded a few times. The chain is built from TRBV7-9 and TRBJ2-3; 7 bases are shared with TRBD1. Per the germline V gene, CDR1 is SEHNR and CDR2 is FQNEAQ (reference sequence). The trim removed 5 bases at V and 5 bases at J, leaving 10 bases unmatched. The CDR3 contains 15 residues. CDR3: CASSPGQTREDTQYF. For the CDR3, the DNA is TGTGCCAGCAGCCCGGGACAGACCAGGGAAGATACGCAGTATTTT.

The V gene is TRBV18, the J gene TRBJ1-1; TRBD1 agrees at 9 bases. The CDR3 length is 15 residues. CDR1 is KGHSH, CDR2 LQKENI, per germline. Unmatched junction bases numbered 7, after V lost 3 bases and J lost 5 bases. This chain's CDR3 is CASSPTGQGRTEAFF. For the CDR3, the DNA is TGTGCCAGCTCACCGACGGGACAGGGTAGGACTGAAGCTTTCTTT.

This clone was picked up one time. The genes are TRBV30 and TRBJ2-1, with D perhaps given as TRBD1 or TRBD2 (5 bases each). Germline V gene sequence: CDR1 GTSNPN, CDR2 SVGIG (reference sequence). The CDR3 runs to 16 residues. The V end lost 3 bases, the J end lost 0 bases, and 15 bases lay between the germline ends. The CDR3 sequence: CAWSALEGSSYNEQFF. The DNA for the CDR3 is TGTGCCTGGAGCGCCCTAGAGGGGAGCTCCTACAATGAGCAGTTCTTC.

This chain uses TRBV6-5 with TRBJ2-7; 9 positions match TRBD1. The J segment lost 3 bases and the V segment lost 7 bases, leaving 4 bases of the junction unmatched. This CDR3 contains 13 residues. The germline V gene encodes CDR1 MNHEY and CDR2 SVGAGI. As DNA, the CDR3 is TGTGCCAGCAATCGGGACAGGGACTACGAGCAGTACTTC. Amino acids: CASNRDRDYEQYF.

J is TRBJ1-2 and V is TRBV7-9, with 7 bases matching TRBD1. In germline, CDR1 is SEHNR, CDR2 FQNEAQ (reference sequence). V lost 5 bases and J lost 4; bases outside the gene matches: 10. This CDR3 spans 15 amino acids. CDR3 in amino acids: CASSGQDPDTYGYTF. In DNA form, the CDR3 reads TGTGCCAGCAGCGGACAGGATCCCGATACCTATGGCTACACCTTC.

This clone was observed a handful of times. The chain is built from TRBV5-6 and TRBJ1-5; D unclear. The CDR3 covers 15 residues. Germline loops: CDR1 SGHDT, CDR2 YYEEEE. V lost 1 base to trimming and J lost 2 bases, with 10 bases between them. CDR3 nucleotides: TGTGCCAGCAGCTTGTCGGGGTTCGGCAATCAGCCCCAGCATTTT. Protein sequence: CASSLSGFGNQPQHF.

The gene calls are TRBV27 and TRBJ1-2; 7 bases align to TRBD1. The CDR3 consists of 15 residues. CDR1 MNHEY and CDR2 SMNVEV come from the germline V gene (reference sequence). V was pared by 2 bases and J by 5 bases, with 8 bases of the junction left unmatched. CDR3 in DNA: TGTGCCAGCAGTTTACAAGGGGGCGAGGTGTATGGCTACACCTTC. Translated, it gives CASSLQGGEVYGYTF.

CDR3 nucleotide sequence: TGCGCCAGCAGCCCTTCGGGGGGAACTGAAGCTTTCTTT. Translating it yields CASSPSGGTEAFF. The chain recombines TRBV4-3 with TRBJ1-1, with a weak D call TRBD1 (5 bases). V lost 4 bases and J lost 5, with 11 bases in between. CDR3 length: 13 amino acids. CDR1 LGHNA and CDR2 YSLEER come from the germline V gene.

This clone has only one observation. The V and J genes are TRBV7-9 and TRBJ2-4; 8 bases map to TRBD1. Unmatched junction bases numbered 12, after V lost 4 bases and J lost 7 bases. The CDR3 consists of 16 residues. CDR1 SEHNR and CDR2 FQNEAQ come from the germline V gene (reference sequence). The CDR3 here is CASSSTGAASLNIQYF. The CDR3 region has the DNA TGTGCCAGCAGCTCGACAGGGGCCGCCTCCTTGAACATTCAGTACTTC.

This clone was detected only a few times. V usage is TRBV4-1 and J usage is TRBJ2-2; the match to TRBD1 covers 7 bases. The CDR3 runs 14 residues. V gave up 5 bases and J gave up 5 bases; unmatched junction bases: 5. In germline, CDR1 is MGHRA, CDR2 YSYEKL. The CDR3 spells CASSLRQGTGELFF. Here the CDR3 DNA reads TGCGCCAGCAGCTTGCGACAGGGAACCGGGGAGCTGTTTTTT.

About this clone: The sample carries other DNA sequences with the same CDR3. The V gene is TRBV28, the J gene TRBJ2-6; D remains ambiguous. This CDR3 has 12 amino acids. V was clipped by 7 bases and J by 0 bases, with 1 base between them. Germline lookup yields CDR1 MDHEN and CDR2 SYDVKM. CDR3 sequence (DNA): TGTGCCAGCAACTCTGGGGCCAACGTCCTGACTTTC. Translating gives CASNSGANVLTF.

This clone appeared a few times. This sequence joins TRBV29-1 and TRBJ2-1, with D perhaps matching TRBD1 (6 bases). This CDR3 region has 13 residues. CDR1 SQVTM and CDR2 ANQGSEA come from the germline V gene. The CDR3 DNA reads as TGCTCTACCGAGGGGGTCACCTACAATGAGCAGTTCTTC. Amino acid sequence: CSTEGVTYNEQFF.